These T cell receptor beta chains were read from a single sample in a study of blood T cells in healthy people across ages. One entry per CDR3 protein, called by TCRdb with MiXCR from the 5' RACE reads. Seen here are some 890,000 distinct CDR3 sequences, about 27% observed once, and the top ten hold 10%. This sample also appeared in a second study, on T cells of mothers and their children.

Sequenced sample: blood. Every receptor here comes from a woman aged 40 to 49 in good health. Both conserved end residues are trimmed from each CDR3.

CDR3 length: 13
J gene: TRBJ2-3
V gene: TRBV3-1
CDR3 protein: ASSQFGAITDTQY

CDR3 length: 10
J gene: TRBJ2-3
V gene: TRBV12-3/TRBV12-4
CDR3 protein: ASREPPDTQY

CDR3 length: 13
J gene: TRBJ1-3
V gene: TRBV2
CDR3 protein: ASTLGRGPGNTIY

CDR3 length: 14
J gene: TRBJ2-1
V gene: TRBV4-3
CDR3 protein: ASSQEGWTVYNEQF

CDR3 length: 14
J gene: TRBJ2-4
V gene: TRBV20-1
CDR3 protein: SARDLVLAGGNIQY

CDR3 length: 12
J gene: TRBJ2-3
V gene: TRBV19
CDR3 protein: ASSMDLPADTQY

CDR3 length: 15
J gene: TRBJ1-2
V gene: TRBV7-2
CDR3 protein: ASSLPVGQGALYGYT

CDR3 length: 13
J gene: TRBJ2-5
V gene: TRBV28
CDR3 protein: ASSLTAARWKTQY

CDR3 length: 14
J gene: TRBJ2-3
V gene: TRBV18
CDR3 protein: ASSPAEGALMDTQY

CDR3 length: 13
J gene: TRBJ2-7
V gene: TRBV29-1
CDR3 protein: SVDPSGSGGGEQY

CDR3 length: 12
J gene: TRBJ2-7
V gene: TRBV5-1
CDR3 protein: ASSLLTRNYEQY

CDR3 length: 11
J gene: TRBJ2-7
V gene: TRBV6-5
CDR3 protein: ASSYSLGDEQY

CDR3 length: 13
J gene: TRBJ2-5
V gene: TRBV4-1
CDR3 protein: ASSQPGAGSETQY

CDR3 length: 13
J gene: TRBJ2-7
V gene: TRBV28
CDR3 protein: ASLGGTASSYEQY

CDR3 length: 10
J gene: TRBJ1-2
V gene: TRBV7-9
CDR3 protein: ASSQGVAGYT

CDR3 length: 14
J gene: TRBJ1-3
V gene: TRBV28
CDR3 protein: ASSDWNGGSGNTIY

CDR3 length: 14
J gene: TRBJ1-6
V gene: TRBV28
CDR3 protein: ASSFDTSGLWSPLH

CDR3 length: 13
J gene: TRBJ1-6
V gene: TRBV3-1
CDR3 protein: ASSQVARGNSPLH

CDR3 length: 14
J gene: TRBJ2-5
V gene: TRBV13
CDR3 protein: ASSLGGREGAETQY

CDR3 length: 12
J gene: TRBJ1-1
V gene: TRBV20-1
CDR3 protein: SVAGAHLNTEAF

CDR3 length: 11
J gene: TRBJ2-7
V gene: TRBV7-8
CDR3 protein: ASRGGKSYEQY

CDR3 length: 13
J gene: TRBJ2-1
V gene: TRBV7-2
CDR3 protein: ASSPRTSGVSEQF

CDR3 length: 14
J gene: TRBJ2-1
V gene: TRBV7-3
CDR3 protein: ASSLMTGTGGHEQF

CDR3 length: 12
J gene: TRBJ2-2
V gene: TRBV7-3
CDR3 protein: ASRQELGDRELF

CDR3 length: 16
J gene: TRBJ2-4
V gene: TRBV28
CDR3 protein: ASSPNLSRGGLRNIQY

CDR3 length: 12
J gene: TRBJ2-7
V gene: TRBV20-1
CDR3 protein: SAGPPGDPYEQY

CDR3 length: 10
J gene: TRBJ2-7
V gene: TRBV14
CDR3 protein: ASADPSHEQY

CDR3 length: 12
J gene: TRBJ1-1
V gene: TRBV2
CDR3 protein: ASRWDRGITEAF

CDR3 length: 12
J gene: TRBJ1-2
V gene: TRBV27
CDR3 protein: ASRKTGVSSGYT

CDR3 length: 11
J gene: TRBJ2-3
V gene: TRBV28
CDR3 protein: ASFTARTDTQY

CDR3 length: 13
J gene: TRBJ2-2
V gene: TRBV4-1
CDR3 protein: ASKNIMANTGELF

CDR3 length: 16
J gene: TRBJ2-3
V gene: TRBV9
CDR3 protein: ASSSRLAGAPSSNTQY